This T cell receptor (beta chain) was sequenced during a study of blood T cell repertoires in COVID-19. On the study more broadly: The samples span acute and convalescent COVID-19 from the United States, Italy and Spain. Nucleic acid was either cDNA or gDNA, and it came from T cells, B-cell-depleted T cells, or PBMCs.

CDR1 is SGDLS, CDR2 YYNGEE, per germline. The CDR3 extends over 13 amino acids. The V gene lost 0 bases and the J gene lost 7 bases, with 10 bases spanning the gap. This clone was seen a few times. Per the original methods: Reference gene primers were amplified, and this amplification served to estimate nucleated cell counts. Data came from immunoSEQ multiplex PCR; TCRdb stores just in-frame clones and leaves some out. V, J and clone size were drawn from that table, and D and trimming were deduced from the DNA. The profile shows some 220,000 clones, roughly 80% of them singletons. Sequenced sample: peripheral blood. This sequence joins TRBV9 and TRBJ1-2; no clear D gene. The TCR sequence derives from a woman in her 70s with acute or convalescent COVID-19. The CDR3 loop reads CASSVGSYSGYTF. The CDR3 DNA reads as TGTGCCAGCAGCGTAGGATCGTACAGTGGCTACACCTTC.